Sequencing of this T cell receptor (beta chain) was carried out in a study of T cells after posttransplantation cyclophosphamide. Overall study results and limits: Donor-recipient repertoire similarity was low at 1-2 months, rising over year one. Skin or GI-infiltrating T cells shared few TRB sequences with blood.

Measured with immunoSEQ multiplex PCR; TCRdb has only the in-frame clones, and not every one. The sample shows 35,000 to 55,000 clones, no singletons; the ten largest hold about 2%. In germline, CDR1 is SGDLS, CDR2 YYNGEE. The CDR3 spans 15 residues. Trimming cost V 0 bases and J 3 bases; bases outside gene matches: 3. On the day of bone marrow donation, the related graft donor provided peripheral blood. This clone was seen repeatedly, ten times or more. The target antigen is unknown. This clonotype was obtained from a man in his forties or fifties in good health, CMV-negative, and a related stem cell transplant donor. This chain uses TRBV9 with TRBJ2-1; TRBD1 agrees at 7 bases. The sequenced sample was PBMCs. This CDR3 reads CASSVVGQSYNEQFF. The CDR3 region has the DNA TGTGCCAGCAGCGTAGTGGGACAGAGCTACAATGAGCAGTTCTTC.